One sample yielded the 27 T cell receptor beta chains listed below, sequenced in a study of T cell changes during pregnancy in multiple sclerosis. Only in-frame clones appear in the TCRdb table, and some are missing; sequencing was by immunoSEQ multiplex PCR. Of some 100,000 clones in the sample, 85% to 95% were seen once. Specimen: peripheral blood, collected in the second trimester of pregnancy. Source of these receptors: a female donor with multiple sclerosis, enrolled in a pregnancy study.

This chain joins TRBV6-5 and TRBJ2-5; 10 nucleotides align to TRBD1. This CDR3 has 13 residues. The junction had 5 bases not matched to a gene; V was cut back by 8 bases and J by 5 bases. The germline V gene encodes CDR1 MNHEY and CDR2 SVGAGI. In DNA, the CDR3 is TGTGCCAGCTTGCCGGGACAGGGGGAGACCCAGTACTTC. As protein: CASLPGQGETQYF.

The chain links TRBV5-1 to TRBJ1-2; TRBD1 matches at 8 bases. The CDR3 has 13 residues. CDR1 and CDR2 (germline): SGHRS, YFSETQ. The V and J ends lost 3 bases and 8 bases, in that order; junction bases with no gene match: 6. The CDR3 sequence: CASSYGQGGGYTF. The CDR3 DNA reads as TGCGCCAGCAGCTACGGACAGGGAGGGGGCTACACCTTC.

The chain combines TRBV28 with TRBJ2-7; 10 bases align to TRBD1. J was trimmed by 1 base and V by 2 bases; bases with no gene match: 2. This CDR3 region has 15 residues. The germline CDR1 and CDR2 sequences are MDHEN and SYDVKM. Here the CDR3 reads CASSLGTGVSYEQYF. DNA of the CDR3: TGTGCCAGCAGTTTAGGGACAGGGGTTTCCTACGAGCAGTACTTC.

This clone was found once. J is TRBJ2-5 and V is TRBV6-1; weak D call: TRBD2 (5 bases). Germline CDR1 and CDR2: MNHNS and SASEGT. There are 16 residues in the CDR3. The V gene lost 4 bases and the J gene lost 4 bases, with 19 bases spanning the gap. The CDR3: CASSVNHPTEGETQYF. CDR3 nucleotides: TGTGCCAGCAGTGTAAATCACCCCACCGAGGGAGAGACCCAGTACTTC.

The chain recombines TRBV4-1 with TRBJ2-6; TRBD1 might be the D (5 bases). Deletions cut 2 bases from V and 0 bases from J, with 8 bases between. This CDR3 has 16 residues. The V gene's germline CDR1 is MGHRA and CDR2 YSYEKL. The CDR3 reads CASSQPGYSGANVLTF. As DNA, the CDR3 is TGCGCCAGCAGCCAACCAGGGTACTCTGGGGCCAACGTCCTGACTTTC.

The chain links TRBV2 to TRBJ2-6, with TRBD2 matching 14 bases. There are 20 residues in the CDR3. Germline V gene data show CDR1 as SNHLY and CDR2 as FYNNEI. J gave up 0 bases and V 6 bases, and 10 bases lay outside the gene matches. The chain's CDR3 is CASSSLPGLAGGSGANVLTF. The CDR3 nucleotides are TGTGCCAGCAGCTCCCTCCCCGGACTAGCGGGGGGCTCTGGGGCCAACGTCCTGACTTTC.

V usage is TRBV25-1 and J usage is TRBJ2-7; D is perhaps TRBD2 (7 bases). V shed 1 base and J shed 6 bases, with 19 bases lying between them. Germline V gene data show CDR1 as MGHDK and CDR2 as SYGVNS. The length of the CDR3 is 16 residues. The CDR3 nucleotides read TGTGCCAGCAGTGAATTTGGGCGGGGAGGGGGTGGCGAGCAGTACTTC. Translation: CASSEFGRGGGGEQYF.

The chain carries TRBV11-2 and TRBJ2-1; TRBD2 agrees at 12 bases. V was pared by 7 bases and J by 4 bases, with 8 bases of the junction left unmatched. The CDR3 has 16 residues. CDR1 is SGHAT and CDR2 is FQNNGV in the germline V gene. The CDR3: CASTTSGGPPYNEQFF. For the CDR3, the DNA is TGTGCCAGCACCACTAGCGGGGGGCCCCCTTACAATGAGCAGTTCTTC.

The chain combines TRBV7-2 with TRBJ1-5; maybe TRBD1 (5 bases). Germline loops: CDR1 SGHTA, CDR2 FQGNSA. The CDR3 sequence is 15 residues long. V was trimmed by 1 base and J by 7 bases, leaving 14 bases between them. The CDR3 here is CASSLVGGGGQPQHF. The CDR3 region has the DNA TGTGCCAGCAGCTTAGTTGGGGGAGGAGGACAGCCCCAGCATTTT. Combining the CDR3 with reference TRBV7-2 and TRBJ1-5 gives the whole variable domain GAGVSQSPSNKVTEKGKDVELRCDPISGHTALYWYRQSLGQGLEFLIYFQGNSAPDKSGLPSDRFSAERTGGSVSTLTIQRTQQEDSAVYLCASSLVGGGGQPQHFGDGTRLSIL.

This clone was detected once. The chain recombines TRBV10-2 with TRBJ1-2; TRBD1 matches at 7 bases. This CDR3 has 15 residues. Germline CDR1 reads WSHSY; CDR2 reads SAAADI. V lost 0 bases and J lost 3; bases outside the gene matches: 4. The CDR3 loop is CASSESTGAYYGYTF. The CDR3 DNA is TGCGCCAGCAGTGAGTCCACAGGGGCATACTATGGCTACACCTTC.

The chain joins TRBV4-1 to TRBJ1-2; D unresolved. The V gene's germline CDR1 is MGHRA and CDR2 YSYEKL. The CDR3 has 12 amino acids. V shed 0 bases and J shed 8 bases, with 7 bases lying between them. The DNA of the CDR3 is TGCGCCAGCAGCCAAGATAGCCACGGCTACACCTTC. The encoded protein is CASSQDSHGYTF.

In DNA form, the CDR3 reads TGTGCCTGGAGCGGACAGGGGGCCTCTGAAGCTTTCTTT. The encoded protein is CAWSGQGASEAFF. The chain has TRBV30 and TRBJ1-1, with 11 nucleotides matching TRBD1. This CDR3 has 13 residues. J was trimmed by 6 bases and V by 3 bases; bases with no gene match: 3. From germline, CDR1 is GTSNPN and CDR2 SVGIG (reference sequence).

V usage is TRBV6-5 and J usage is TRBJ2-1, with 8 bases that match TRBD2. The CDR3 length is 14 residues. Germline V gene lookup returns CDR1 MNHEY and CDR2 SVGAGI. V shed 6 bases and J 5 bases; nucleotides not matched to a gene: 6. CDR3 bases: TGTGCCAGCAGCCCCGGGGGGGCGGACAATGAGCAGTTCTTC. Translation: CASSPGGADNEQFF.

The CDR3 here is CASSSAGIAGNTIYF. In DNA, the CDR3 is TGTGCCAGCAGTTCGGCAGGGATCGCTGGAAACACCATATATTTT. J is TRBJ1-3 and V is TRBV28; a possible D gene is TRBD1 (5 bases). V lost 4 bases to trimming and J lost 2 bases, with 12 bases between them. Germline CDR1 and CDR2: MDHEN and SYDVKM. The CDR3 runs to 15 residues.

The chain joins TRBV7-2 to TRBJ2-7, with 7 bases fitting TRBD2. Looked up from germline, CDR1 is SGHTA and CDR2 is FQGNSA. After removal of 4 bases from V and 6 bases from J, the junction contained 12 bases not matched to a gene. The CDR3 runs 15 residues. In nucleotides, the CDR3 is TGTGCCAGCAGCTCCGAGGGAGGGGCGCTTGGCGAGCAGTACTTC. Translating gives CASSSEGGALGEQYF.

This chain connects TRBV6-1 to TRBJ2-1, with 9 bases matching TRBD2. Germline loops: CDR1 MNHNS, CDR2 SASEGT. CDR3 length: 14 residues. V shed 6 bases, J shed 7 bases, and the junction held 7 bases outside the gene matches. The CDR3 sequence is CASRLTSGWNEQFF. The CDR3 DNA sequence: TGTGCCAGCAGGCTGACTAGCGGATGGAATGAGCAGTTCTTC.

This CDR3 is CASARRQGADTQYF. CDR3 DNA: TGTGCCAGCGCCCGACGCCAGGGGGCGGATACGCAGTATTTT. The V call is TRBV6-4, the J call TRBJ2-3; 8 positions match TRBD1. The CDR3 length is 14 residues. With V trimmed by 8 bases and J by 6 bases, 10 bases remained unmatched. The germline gives CDR1 MRHNA, CDR2 SNTAGT.

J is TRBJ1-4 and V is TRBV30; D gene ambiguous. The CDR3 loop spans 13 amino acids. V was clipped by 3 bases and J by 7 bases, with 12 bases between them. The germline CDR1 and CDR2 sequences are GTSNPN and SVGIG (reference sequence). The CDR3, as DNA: TGTGCCTGGAGCGGTCGCCTTGGTGAAAAACTGTTTTTT. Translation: CAWSGRLGEKLFF.

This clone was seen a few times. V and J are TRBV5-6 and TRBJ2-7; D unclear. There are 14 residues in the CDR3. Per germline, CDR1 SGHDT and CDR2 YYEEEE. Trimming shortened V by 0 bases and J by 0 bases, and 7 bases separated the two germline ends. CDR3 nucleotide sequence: TGTGCCAGCAGCTTGGCCCGGAGCTCCTACGAGCAGTACTTC. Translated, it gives CASSLARSSYEQYF.

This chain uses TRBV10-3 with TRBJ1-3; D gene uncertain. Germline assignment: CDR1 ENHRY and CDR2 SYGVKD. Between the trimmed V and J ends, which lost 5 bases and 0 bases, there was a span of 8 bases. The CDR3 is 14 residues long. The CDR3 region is CAISFGDSGNTIYF. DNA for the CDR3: TGTGCCATCAGTTTCGGAGACTCTGGAAACACCATATATTTT.

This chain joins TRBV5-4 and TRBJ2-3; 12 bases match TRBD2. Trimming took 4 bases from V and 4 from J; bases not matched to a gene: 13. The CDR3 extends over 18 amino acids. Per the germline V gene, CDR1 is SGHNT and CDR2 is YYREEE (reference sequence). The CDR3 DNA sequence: TGTGCCAGCAGCGGGGCGTCTAGCGGGGGGGCCATGGCAGATACGCAGTATTTT. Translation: CASSGASSGGAMADTQYF.

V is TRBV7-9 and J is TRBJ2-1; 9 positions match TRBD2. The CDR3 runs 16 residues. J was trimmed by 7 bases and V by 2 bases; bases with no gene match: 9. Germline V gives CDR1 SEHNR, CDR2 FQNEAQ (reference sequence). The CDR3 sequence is CASSLLTLAGPNEQFF. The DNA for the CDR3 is TGTGCCAGCAGCTTATTGACTCTAGCGGGGCCTAATGAGCAGTTCTTC. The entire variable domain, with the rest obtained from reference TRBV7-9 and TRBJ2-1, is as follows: DTGVSQNPRHKITKRGQNVTFRCDPISEHNRLYWYRQTLGQGPEFLTYFQNEAQLEKSRLLSDRFSAERPKGSFSTLEIQRTEQGDSAMYLCASSLLTLAGPNEQFFGPGTRLTVL.

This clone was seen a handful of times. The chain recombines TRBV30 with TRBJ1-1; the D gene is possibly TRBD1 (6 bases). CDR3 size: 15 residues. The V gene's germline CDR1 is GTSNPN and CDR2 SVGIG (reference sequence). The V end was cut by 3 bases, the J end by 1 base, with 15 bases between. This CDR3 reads CAWRTGGGGNTEAFF. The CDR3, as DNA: TGTGCCTGGAGGACGGGGGGCGGCGGGAACACTGAAGCTTTCTTT.

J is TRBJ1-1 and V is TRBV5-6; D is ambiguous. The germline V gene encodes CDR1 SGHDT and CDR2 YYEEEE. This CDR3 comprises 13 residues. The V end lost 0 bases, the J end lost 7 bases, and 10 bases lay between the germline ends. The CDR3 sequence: CASSLAAGYEAFF. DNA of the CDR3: TGTGCCAGCAGCTTGGCGGCAGGATATGAAGCTTTCTTT.

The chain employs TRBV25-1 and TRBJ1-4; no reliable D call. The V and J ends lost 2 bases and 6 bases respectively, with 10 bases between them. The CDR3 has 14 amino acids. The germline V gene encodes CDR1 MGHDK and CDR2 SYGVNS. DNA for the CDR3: TGTGCCAGCAGTGAAAATGGGCTCCATGAAAAACTGTTTTTT. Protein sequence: CASSENGLHEKLFF.

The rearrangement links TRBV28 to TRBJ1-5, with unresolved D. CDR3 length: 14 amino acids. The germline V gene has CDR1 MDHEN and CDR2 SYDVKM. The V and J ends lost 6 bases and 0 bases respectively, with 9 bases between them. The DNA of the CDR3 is TGTGCCAGCAGCTTCTTGAGTAGCAATCAGCCCCAGCATTTT. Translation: CASSFLSSNQPQHF.

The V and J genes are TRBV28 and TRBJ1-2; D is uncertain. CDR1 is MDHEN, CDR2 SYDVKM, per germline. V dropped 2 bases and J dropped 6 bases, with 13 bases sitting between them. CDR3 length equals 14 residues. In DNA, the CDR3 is TGTGCCAGCAGTTTAGCCCTATATGGTAATGGCTACACCTTC. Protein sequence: CASSLALYGNGYTF.